The 8 T cell receptor beta chains in this list originate from one sample, sequenced in a study of blood T cells in healthy people across ages. Primed by a sample-barcoded 5' primer and a J-beta primer mix, a second PCR proceeded for roughly 7 to 12 cycles. TCRdb analysed the 5' RACE reads with MiXCR anew, one entry per CDR3 protein. The table shows 850,000 to 950,000 distinct CDR3 sequences, with about 30% occurring only once. Material for sequencing was blood. These receptors were taken from a woman older than 75 in good health.

On this clonotype: A read error is possible here, since a much larger clone lies one base away. Since the CDR3 does not end with the conserved phenylalanine or tryptophan, this likely comes from a read error. This chain connects TRBV5-1 to TRBJ2-5; 9 bases fit TRBD2. Germline V gives CDR1 SGHRS, CDR2 YFSETQ. There are 16 residues in the CDR3. Germline trimming cut 5 bases from V and 2 bases from J; bases unmatched to any gene: 10. The CDR3 DNA reads as TGCGCCAGCAGTCGAGCGGGGGGAGGTGGTCAAGAGACCCAGTACATC. Protein: CASSRAGGGGQETQYI.

As regards this clonotype: A much more abundant neighbour one base away suggests this may be a read error. The chain employs TRBV5-1 and TRBJ2-5, with D perhaps matching TRBD2 (6 bases). The J call is doubtful: the DNA matches TRBJ2-7 better. This CDR3 comprises 14 residues. Germline assignment: CDR1 SGHRS and CDR2 YFSETQ. The CDR3 nucleotides are TGCGCCAGCAGCTGGGAGGAACTACCTGGCGAGCAGTACTTC. This translates into CASSWEELPGEQYF.

This clonotype has a handful of counts. The chain joins TRBV12-3 or TRBV12-4 to TRBJ2-6; 9 bases match TRBD1. The CDR3 is 17 amino acids. J lost 0 bases, V lost 6 bases, and 6 bases had no gene match. CDR3 in DNA: TGTGCCAGCAGCTTGGGACAGGGACTCTCTGGGGCCAACGTCCTGACTTTC. This gives the protein CASSLGQGLSGANVLTF.

The chain combines TRBV20-1 with TRBJ2-7, with D perhaps TRBD1 or TRBD2 (5 bases each). The V gene's germline CDR1 is DFQATT and CDR2 SNEGSKA (reference sequence). This CDR3 has 17 amino acids. V lost 3 bases, J lost 3 bases, and 24 bases lay in between. The CDR3 sequence is CSARGPLAGVKSYEQYF. CDR3 DNA sequence: TGCAGTGCTAGGGGGCCCCTAGCAGGTGTAAAAAGCTACGAGCAGTACTTC.

The chain carries TRBV12-3 or TRBV12-4 and TRBJ1-2; 8 nucleotides align to TRBD1. V was clipped by 8 bases and J by 4 bases; unmatched bases: 18. CDR3 length equals 17 residues. CDR3 coding DNA: TGTGCCAGCCAACCCGTTTCGGTGCAGGGGGCGGGCTATGGCTACACCTTC. Translating it yields CASQPVSVQGAGYGYTF.

This clonotype was seen many times. J is TRBJ2-5 and V is TRBV20-1; D unresolved. V lost 3 bases and J 4 bases, leaving 21 bases between the germline ends. CDR3 length: 16 residues. The germline V gene encodes CDR1 DFQATT and CDR2 SNEGSKA (reference sequence). The CDR3: CSARIALRKHSETQYF. In DNA, the CDR3 is TGCAGTGCTAGGATTGCCCTAAGGAAACATTCAGAGACCCAGTACTTC.

This clonotype was found many times. The rearrangement uses TRBV12-3 or TRBV12-4 and TRBJ2-1; D may match TRBD1 or TRBD2 (5 bases each). The CDR3 has 13 amino acids. Trimming removed 7 bases at V and 6 bases at J, with 13 bases between. The CDR3 loop reads CASTTGTRNEQFF. The CDR3 region has the DNA TGTGCCAGCACCACCGGGACCCGCAATGAGCAGTTCTTC.

At least ten counts were recorded for this clonotype. The chain joins TRBV7-2 to TRBJ2-7; 7 positions agree with TRBD1. V was clipped by 5 bases and J by 3 bases; unmatched bases: 10. The CDR3 spans 15 residues. Germline V CDR1 and CDR2: SGHTA, FQGNSA. The CDR3 here is CASSRQGDLVYEQYF. The DNA for the CDR3 is TGTGCCAGCAGCAGACAGGGCGATCTAGTCTACGAGCAGTACTTC.